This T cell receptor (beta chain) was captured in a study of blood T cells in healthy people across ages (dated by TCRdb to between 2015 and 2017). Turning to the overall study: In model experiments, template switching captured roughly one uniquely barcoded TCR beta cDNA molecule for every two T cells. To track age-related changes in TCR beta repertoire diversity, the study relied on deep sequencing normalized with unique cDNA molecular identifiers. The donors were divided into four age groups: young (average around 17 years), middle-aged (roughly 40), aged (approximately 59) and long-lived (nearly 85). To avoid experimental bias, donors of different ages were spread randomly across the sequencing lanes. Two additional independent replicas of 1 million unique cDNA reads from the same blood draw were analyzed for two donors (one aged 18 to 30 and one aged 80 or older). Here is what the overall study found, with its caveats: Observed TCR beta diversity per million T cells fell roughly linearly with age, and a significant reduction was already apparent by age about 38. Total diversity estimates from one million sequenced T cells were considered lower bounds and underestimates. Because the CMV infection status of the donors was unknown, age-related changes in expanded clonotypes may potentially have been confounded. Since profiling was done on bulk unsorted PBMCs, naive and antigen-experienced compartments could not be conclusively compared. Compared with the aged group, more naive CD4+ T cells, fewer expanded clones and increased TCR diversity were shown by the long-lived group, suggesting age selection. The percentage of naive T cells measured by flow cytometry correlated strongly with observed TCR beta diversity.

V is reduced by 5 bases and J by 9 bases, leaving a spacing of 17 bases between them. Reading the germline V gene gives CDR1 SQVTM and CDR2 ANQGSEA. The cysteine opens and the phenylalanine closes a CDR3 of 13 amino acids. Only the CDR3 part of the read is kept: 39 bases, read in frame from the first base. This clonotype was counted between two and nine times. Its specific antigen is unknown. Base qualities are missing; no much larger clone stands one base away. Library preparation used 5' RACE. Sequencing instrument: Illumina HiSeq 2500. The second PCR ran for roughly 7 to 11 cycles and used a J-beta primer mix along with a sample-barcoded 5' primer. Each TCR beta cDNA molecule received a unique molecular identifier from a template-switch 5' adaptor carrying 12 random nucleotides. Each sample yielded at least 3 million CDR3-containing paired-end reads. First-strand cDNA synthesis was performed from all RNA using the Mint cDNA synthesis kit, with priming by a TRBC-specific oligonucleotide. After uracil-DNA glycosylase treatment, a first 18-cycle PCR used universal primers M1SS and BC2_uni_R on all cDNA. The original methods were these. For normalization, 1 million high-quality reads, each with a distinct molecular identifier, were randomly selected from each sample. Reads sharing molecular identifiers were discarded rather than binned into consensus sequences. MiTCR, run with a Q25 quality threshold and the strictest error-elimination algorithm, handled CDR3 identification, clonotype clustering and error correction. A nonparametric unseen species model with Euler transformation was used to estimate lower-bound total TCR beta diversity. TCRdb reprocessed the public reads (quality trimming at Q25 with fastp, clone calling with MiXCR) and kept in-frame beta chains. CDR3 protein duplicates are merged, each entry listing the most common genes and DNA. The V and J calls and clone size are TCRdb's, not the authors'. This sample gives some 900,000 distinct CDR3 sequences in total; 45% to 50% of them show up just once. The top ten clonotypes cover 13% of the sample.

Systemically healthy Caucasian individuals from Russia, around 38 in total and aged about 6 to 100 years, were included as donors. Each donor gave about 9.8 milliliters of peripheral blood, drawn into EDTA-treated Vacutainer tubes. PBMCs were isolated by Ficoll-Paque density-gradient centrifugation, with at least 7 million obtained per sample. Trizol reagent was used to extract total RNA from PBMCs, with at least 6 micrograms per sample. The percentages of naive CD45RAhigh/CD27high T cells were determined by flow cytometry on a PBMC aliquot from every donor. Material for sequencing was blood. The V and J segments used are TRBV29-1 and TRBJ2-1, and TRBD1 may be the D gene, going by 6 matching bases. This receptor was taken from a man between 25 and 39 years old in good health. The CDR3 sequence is CSVTGSGLSEQFF. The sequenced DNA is TGCAGCGTTACAGGGTCCGGTCTGAGTGAGCAGTTCTTC.